This T cell receptor beta chain was documented in a study of T cells in Graves' hyperthyroidism and ophthalmopathy. Ophthalmopathy patients showed a Clinical Activity Score of at least 3, NOSPECS grade of at least 4 and duration under 3 months. Trimming took off 0 bases at V and 6 bases at J, with 14 bases between the two ends. This CDR3 has 14 amino acids. Germline values: CDR1 DFQATT, CDR2 SNEGSKA (reference sequence). Amplification of TCR beta CDR3 regions used RNA as the template. An initial round of RT-PCR targeting the TCR CDR3 relied on the HTBI primer set. TCRdb re-derived calls from the multiplex PCR reads in MiXCR, one entry per CDR3 protein. The sample shows a few hundred thousand distinct CDR3 sequences, more than 15% of them seen only once.

This chain links TRBV20-1 with TRBJ1-2; D perhaps matches TRBD1 (5 bases). The sequence came from a woman aged 18-29 years with Graves' ophthalmopathy. The sequenced sample was blood. The CDR3 is CSARDPQGENGYTF. The CDR3 region has the DNA TGCAGTGCTAGAGATCCCCAGGGAGAGAATGGCTACACCTTC.